Listed below are T cell receptor beta chains from one sample, sequenced in a study of T cell repertoires in cytomegalovirus infection. One entry per CDR3 protein results from TCRdb running MiXCR on the reads. The sample consists of around 250,000 distinct CDR3 sequences, around 15% of them appearing once. Material: CD8+ T cells from PBMCs. These receptors all stem from a human donor in good health (CMV status not recorded). Some clones in this sample may be carry-over from other donors' samples. The CDR3 runs from the conserved cysteine through the conserved F or W. The D gene is left open where the match is weak. The size entry is marked missing in some rows and otherwise reads once, few, many or a size class.

d_gene	abundance	j_gene	v_gene	CDR3nt	CDR3aa
TRBD1	many	TRBJ1-5	TRBV2	TGTGCCAGCAGTGACGGGACAGGGGGCGTTTATAGCAATCAGCCCCAGCATTTT	CASSDGTGGVYSNQPQHF
-	-	TRBJ2-7	TRBV6-6	TGTGCCAGCAGTTACGACCGGAACTACGAGCAGTACTTC	CASSYDRNYEQYF
-	few	TRBJ2-7	TRBV28	TGTGCCAGCAGGCCAGGGGCGGGGGAGCAGTACTTC	CASRPGAGEQYF
-	-	TRBJ1-2	TRBV7-9	TGTGCCAGCAGCTTAGCGGTGACAGGAACGCCCTATGGCTACACCTTC	CASSLAVTGTPYGYTF
-	many	TRBJ1-6	TRBV28	TGTGCCAGCAGCTATTATCGGGAGTCCGGTTCACCCCTCCACTTT	CASSYYRESGSPLHF
-	few	TRBJ2-7	TRBV5-1	TGCGCCAGCAGCTGGGGGAGCCCCAGCTCCTACGAGCAGTACTTC	CASSWGSPSSYEQYF
-	many	TRBJ2-7	TRBV28	TGTGCCAGCAGTCCACCTCCAGTAAGCTACGAGCAGTACTTC	CASSPPPVSYEQYF
-	many	TRBJ2-2	TRBV7-9	TGTGCCAGCAGCCCAAACGCAGGGTGGCACACCGGGGAGCTGTTTTTT	CASSPNAGWHTGELFF
-	-	TRBJ1-4	TRBV4-3	TGCGCCAGCAGCCAAGATCGGACCGGGTCCCAGAAACTGTTTTTT	CASSQDRTGSQKLFF
TRBD1	-	TRBJ1-1	TRBV4-2	TGTGCCAGCAGCCCGACCCGACAGGGGCCCACTGAAGCTTTCTTT	CASSPTRQGPTEAFF
TRBD1	few	TRBJ1-2	TRBV5-5	TGTGCCAGCAGCTTGGGGGACAGGGAATTCAGCTATGGCTACACCTTC	CASSLGDREFSYGYTF
-	few	TRBJ2-7	TRBV6-2/TRBV6-3	TGTGCCAGCAGAAAAGCAGGGATCCCGTCCGAGCAGTACTTC	CASRKAGIPSEQYF
-	few	TRBJ1-2	TRBV28	TGTGCCAGCGACAGTTACTATGGCTACACCTTC	CASDSYYGYTF
-	few	TRBJ2-7	TRBV5-6	TGTGCCAGCAGCTTGGGCGGGACAGAATACTACGAGCAGTACTTC	CASSLGGTEYYEQYF
TRBD2	many	TRBJ2-1	TRBV6-2/TRBV6-3	TGTGCCAGCAGTTACGAAGCGGGGGGCTACAATGAGCAGTTCTTC	CASSYEAGGYNEQFF
-	many	TRBJ2-1	TRBV7-9	TGTGCCAGCAGCTTAGAGGGTCCATTAAATGAGCAGTTCTTC	CASSLEGPLNEQFF
-	few	TRBJ2-5	TRBV11-2	TGTGCCAGCAGCTGGAGAGAGACCCAGTACTTC	CASSWRETQYF
-	many	TRBJ2-3	TRBV6-6	TGTGCCAGCAGTTACTCCGGCTACGGGGCAGATACGCAGTATTTT	CASSYSGYGADTQYF
TRBD1	-	TRBJ1-6	TRBV28	TGTGCCAGCGAGGTGGACAGGACAGCCCATCCTAATTCACCCCTCCACTTT	CASEVDRTAHPNSPLHF
-	-	TRBJ1-1	TRBV2	TGTGCCAGCAGTGAATTCTCAAGGGGAAGGACTGAAGCTTTCTTT	CASSEFSRGRTEAFF
TRBD1	many	TRBJ1-4	TRBV28	TGTGCCAGCAGTCTCCCGTTGGGGACAGGGGTTGAAAAACTGTTTTTT	CASSLPLGTGVEKLFF
-	many	TRBJ1-3	TRBV7-2	TGTGCCAGCAGCTTAGTACAGGGCCCTGGAAACACCATATATTTT	CASSLVQGPGNTIYF
-	-	TRBJ1-1	TRBV28	TGTGCCAGCAGTTGGGCAGGGGATTTGTCCACTGAAGCTTTCTTT	CASSWAGDLSTEAFF
TRBD1	many	TRBJ2-7	TRBV7-6	TGTGCCAGCAGCACCTTTCGACAGGGTGGGCACGAGCAGTACTTC	CASSTFRQGGHEQYF
TRBD1	few	TRBJ2-7	TRBV4-1	TGCGCCAGCAGCCAAACTCGACAGGGGGTCACCTACGAGCAGTACTTC	CASSQTRQGVTYEQYF
-	few	TRBJ2-5	TRBV7-9	TGTGCCAGCAGCCAGATAGAGAGGTCCCAGTACTTC	CASSQIERSQYF
-	many	TRBJ2-5	TRBV7-2	TGTGCCAGCAGCCCCTCTCAGGGATTCCGGGAGACCCAGTACTTC	CASSPSQGFRETQYF
-	many	TRBJ2-5	TRBV4-1	TGCGCCAGCAGCCAAGTAATATTTCAAGAGACCCAGTACTTC	CASSQVIFQETQYF
TRBD1	many	TRBJ1-2	TRBV6-5	TGTGCCAGCAGCCCCTACCGGAGTGGGACAGGGGGCGATTTCTATGGCTACACCTTC	CASSPYRSGTGGDFYGYTF
-	-	TRBJ2-7	TRBV28	TGTGCCAGCAGTTTATCAGGGAGTGGGTACGAGCAGTACTTC	CASSLSGSGYEQYF
TRBD1	-	TRBJ1-2	TRBV2	TGTGCCAACAGTGTTCCCCTCCGGGACAGGGGTCCCAAGGACTATGGCTACACCTTC	CANSVPLRDRGPKDYGYTF
TRBD2	few	TRBJ2-1	TRBV28	TGTGCCAGCAGCCTACTTGGACTAGCGGGGGGGGGTTACAATGAGCAGTTCTTC	CASSLLGLAGGGYNEQFF
TRBD1	many	TRBJ2-7	TRBV28	TGTGCCAGCAGTGATCAGGGGGCAGATGGCGAGCAGTACTTC	CASSDQGADGEQYF
-	once	TRBJ1-3	TRBV29-1	TGCAGCGTTGAAGACGGTTCCACAGGGATCTCTGGAAACACCATATATTTT	CSVEDGSTGISGNTIYF
TRBD1	few	TRBJ1-4	TRBV7-9	TGTGCCAGCAGGGGGACAGGGGGTCCAACTAATGAAAAACTGTTTTTT	CASRGTGGPTNEKLFF
-	-	TRBJ1-2	TRBV10-3	TGTGCCATCAGTGACCTGCAACCCGGTGCGGTTGGGTATGGCTACACCTTC	CAISDLQPGAVGYGYTF
-	many	TRBJ1-6	TRBV7-6	TGTGCCAGCAGCTACGGCGGCTGGGGTTCACCCCTCCACTTT	CASSYGGWGSPLHF
TRBD2	-	TRBJ2-1	TRBV6-1	TGTGCCAGCAGTGAAGTCGGTTTAACTAGCGGGGACACCTACAATGAGCAGTTCTTC	CASSEVGLTSGDTYNEQFF
-	many	TRBJ1-1	TRBV7-9	TGTGCCAGCAGCTCTTGGGGTAACACTGAAGCTTTCTTT	CASSSWGNTEAFF
-	-	TRBJ2-3	TRBV6-2/TRBV6-3	TGTGCCAGCAGTTATTCGACCGGGACTGAGGCAGATACGCAGTATTTT	CASSYSTGTEADTQYF
TRBD1	few	TRBJ2-1	TRBV19	TGTGCCAGTAGTCCGGCGGGGACAGGGGGAATTGAGCAGTTCTTC	CASSPAGTGGIEQFF
-	few	TRBJ2-2	TRBV12-5	TGTGCTAGTGGTTTGCTATTTACCGGGGAGCTGTTTTTT	CASGLLFTGELFF
TRBD1	few	TRBJ2-7	TRBV29-1	TGCAGCGTTGAGGTGGGACAGGGCTACGAGCAGTACTTC	CSVEVGQGYEQYF
TRBD1	many	TRBJ2-7	TRBV7-9	TGTGCCAGCAGACCAGACAGGGTTCCCTCCTACGAGCAGTACTTC	CASRPDRVPSYEQYF
-	-	TRBJ2-1	TRBV29-1	TGCAGCGTTACTACCCGCAGCGCTGGGTACAATGAGCAGTTCTTC	CSVTTRSAGYNEQFF
-	many	TRBJ1-5	TRBV12-5	TGTGCTAGTGTCTGGCAGTTGGGCAATCAGCCCCAGCATTTT	CASVWQLGNQPQHF
-	many	TRBJ1-6	TRBV6-5	TGTGCCAGCAGTTACTCGATTGGAGTCCCCCTCCACTTT	CASSYSIGVPLHF
TRBD1	few	TRBJ1-2	TRBV28	TGTGCCAGCAGTGAGAGGGGGCTTATTAATGGCTACACCTTC	CASSERGLINGYTF
TRBD1	few	TRBJ1-5	TRBV4-1	TGCGCCAGCAGCCAGACAGGGGGGGACAATCAGCCCCAGCATTTT	CASSQTGGDNQPQHF
-	few	TRBJ2-2	TRBV28	TGTGCCAGCACCCTCCTGCCCAGGGAGTTGGACACCGGGGAGCTGTTTTTT	CASTLLPRELDTGELFF
-	few	TRBJ2-3	TRBV12-3/TRBV12-4	TGTGCCAGCAGTTTCCTTTCCAGCGGGTCTACAGATACGCAGTATTTT	CASSFLSSGSTDTQYF
TRBD1	-	TRBJ2-2	TRBV7-3	TGTGCCAGCAGCTGGGGGACAGGGAACACCGGGGAGCTGTTTTTT	CASSWGTGNTGELFF
-	few	TRBJ2-3	TRBV28	TGTGCCAGCAGTGCCCCCCGGAGGACAGATACGCAGTATTTT	CASSAPRRTDTQYF